This T cell receptor beta chain was documented in a study of blood T cell repertoires in COVID-19. In the authors' methods: Estimation of nucleated cell counts relied on the amplification of reference gene primers. TCRdb keeps only in-frame clones here, not all; method: immunoSEQ multiplex PCR. V and J calls and clone size follow that table, whereas D and trimming were derived from the DNA. The table includes hundreds of thousands of clones, approximately 86% detected once. This clone was detected once. Sequences were obtained from PBMCs or T cells enriched from blood (not recorded which). The TCR originated in a woman aged 50 to 60 who had recovered from COVID-19.

CDR3 DNA: TGTGCCAGCAGTACGCCATCGGGGGGCTATGGCTACACCTTC. Protein product: CASSTPSGGYGYTF. The chain employs TRBV28 and TRBJ1-2, with D possibly being TRBD1 (5 bases). V gave up 5 bases and J gave up 4 bases, with 14 bases separating them. Germline assignment: CDR1 MDHEN and CDR2 SYDVKM. The CDR3 is 14 amino acids.